The 8 T cell receptor beta chains in this list originate from one sample, sequenced in a study of control samples from healthy donors and cancer patients (dated by TCRdb to the early 2020s). Preparation of the library involved the immunoSEQ multiplex PCR assay. Drawn from immuneACCESS, this table holds only the in-frame rearrangements with V and J called that TCRdb kept. Clones are partly lost; checked studies trace under half to an unresolved V gene and leave the rest unexplained. Within this sample are some 130,000 clones, with 75% to 95% of them counted one time only. 2.5% to 3% of the sample belongs to the ten largest clones. The source material was blood. The receptors originated from a man between 35 and 55 years old in good health.

V is TRBV3-1 (or the pseudogene TRBV3-2) and J is TRBJ1-1; TRBD1 matches at 7 bases. V was pared by 0 bases and J by 4 bases, with 14 bases of the junction left unmatched. The germline V gene encodes CDR1 LGHDT and CDR2 YNNKEL (reference sequence). This CDR3 has 18 amino acids. The CDR3 DNA is TGTGCCAGCAGCCAAGAGTTTGGGTATAGGGGGCAAAGCACTGAAGCTTTCTTT. Amino acid sequence: CASSQEFGYRGQSTEAFF.

This clone was seen only once. CDR3 in DNA: TGTGCCAGCAGCCAAGCGGGGGCGAACACTGAAGCTTTCTTT. Translated, it gives CASSQAGANTEAFF. This chain links TRBV3-1 (or the pseudogene TRBV3-2) with TRBJ1-1, with D possibly matching TRBD1 (6 bases). The length of the CDR3 is 14 residues. Germline V gene sequence: CDR1 LGHDT, CDR2 YNNKEL (reference sequence). Trimming pared 1 base from V and 1 base from J, leaving 7 bases between.

This chain connects TRBV5-8 to TRBJ2-7; 7 nucleotides agree with TRBD1. The J segment lost 0 bases and the V segment lost 4 bases, leaving 4 bases of the junction unmatched. CDR3 length: 14 amino acids. Per the germline V gene, CDR1 is SGHTS and CDR2 is YDEGEE. CDR3 protein: CASSRTGTSYEQYF. The DNA of the CDR3 is TGTGCCAGCAGCAGGACAGGTACCTCCTACGAGCAGTACTTC.

The J gene is TRBJ2-5, the V gene TRBV19; 7 bases match TRBD1. J gave up 7 bases and V 7 bases, and 15 bases lay outside the gene matches. The CDR3 is made up of 15 amino acids. Germline V gives CDR1 LNHDA, CDR2 SQIVND (reference sequence). The DNA of the CDR3 is TGTGCCAGTAACCCCAGGGGGACATTCCAGGGGACCCAGTACTTC. Amino acids: CASNPRGTFQGTQYF.

The genes are TRBV4-1 and TRBJ2-3; unclear D gene. Between the trimmed V and J ends, which lost 0 bases and 2 bases, there was a span of 15 bases. The CDR3 spans 17 residues. Germline CDR1 is MGHRA and CDR2 is YSYEKL. CDR3: CASSQDSWSLFTDTQYF. As DNA, the CDR3 is TGCGCCAGCAGCCAAGATAGCTGGTCGCTCTTCACAGATACGCAGTATTTT.

The CDR3 spells CASSDRFNQPQHF. The CDR3 nucleotides are TGTGCCAGCAGTGACAGATTCAATCAGCCCCAGCATTTT. The chain couples TRBV6-1 to TRBJ1-5; D is undetermined. The CDR3 runs 13 residues. V was trimmed by 3 bases and J by 3 bases, leaving 6 bases between them. The V gene's germline CDR1 is MNHNS and CDR2 SASEGT.

This rearrangement joins TRBV4-1 to TRBJ2-7, with 7 bases identical to TRBD2. CDR1 MGHRA and CDR2 YSYEKL come from the germline V gene. CDR3 length equals 13 residues. The V gene end was trimmed by 5 bases and the J gene end by 5 bases; junction bases not matched to a gene: 6. The CDR3 protein is CASSGQAGDEQYF. CDR3 in DNA: TGCGCCAGCAGCGGTCAGGCGGGAGACGAGCAGTACTTC.

This chain connects TRBV28 to TRBJ1-5, with unresolved D. The CDR3 length is 16 residues. V lost 7 bases and J 6 bases, leaving 22 bases between the germline ends. From germline, CDR1 is MDHEN and CDR2 SYDVKM. As DNA, the CDR3 is TGTGCCAGCACCTTAGGTGGCAGGCCGTCATCTCAGCCCCAGCATTTT. Its protein product is CASTLGGRPSSQPQHF. The full variable domain, rest sourced from reference TRBV28 and TRBJ1-5, is DVKVTQSSRYLVKRTGEKVFLECVQDMDHENMFWYRQDPGLGLRLIYFSYDVKMKEKGDIPEGYSVSREKKERFSLILESASTNQTSMYLCASTLGGRPSSQPQHFGDGTRLSIL.